Listed below are T cell receptor beta chains from one sample, sequenced in a study of T cells in Graves' hyperthyroidism and ophthalmopathy. TCRdb processed the multiplex PCR reads anew with MiXCR; each CDR3 protein has one entry. Of around 530,000 distinct CDR3 sequences detected, about a sixth appear once; the ten largest clones hold roughly a sixth. Sequenced: blood. The source of these receptors is a young woman with Graves' ophthalmopathy. Each CDR3 is given with its conserved first and last residue.

v_call	j_call	cdr3_aa
TRBV5-1	TRBJ1-5	CASGQDAVSINRPQHF
TRBV2	TRBJ1-2	CASSPTTGVQVYGYTF
TRBV13	TRBJ1-4	CASSVASGRREKLFF
TRBV2	TRBJ2-5	CASSRDSTQETQYF
TRBV30	TRBJ1-4	CAWSVGTPSEKLFF
TRBV18	TRBJ2-7	CASSPTGVAREQYF
TRBV20-1	TRBJ2-3	CSASETGLDTQYF
TRBV6-1	TRBJ1-1	CASNGRGGMNTEAFF
TRBV28	TRBJ1-1	CASRIDRRSNTEAFF
TRBV12-3/TRBV12-4	TRBJ2-3	CASSIYPDTQYF
TRBV20-1	TRBJ1-4	CSVVARRGKWDEKLFF
TRBV7-2	TRBJ1-1	CASSYQGANTEAFF
TRBV4-2	TRBJ2-7	CASSPRDRVYEQYF
TRBV6-1	TRBJ2-1	CASGRGLASYNEQFF
TRBV6-1	TRBJ1-2	CATVADAWGSLDGYTF
TRBV29-1	TRBJ2-3	CSVRTSGTDTQYF
TRBV5-6	TRBJ2-5	CASSLVGEGETQYF
TRBV4-1	TRBJ2-2	CASSQDGSGPELGELFF
TRBV10-2	TRBJ1-1	CATMEGGPMNTEAFF
TRBV3-1	TRBJ2-1	CASSQDWDYNEQFF
TRBV11-2	TRBJ2-5	CASSSIGQGWIRETQYF
TRBV6-1	TRBJ1-1	CASKGQQNTEAFF
TRBV20-1	TRBJ2-5	CSARQAGGRETQYF
TRBV30	TRBJ2-7	CAWSPPRGEQYF
TRBV7-2	TRBJ2-3	CASSLGSGTTDTQYF
TRBV11-2	TRBJ2-2	CASSYSPAAWQANTGELFF
TRBV12-3/TRBV12-4	TRBJ2-3	CASSRDPGGPQYF
TRBV13	TRBJ2-7	CASSLNRGMFEQYF
TRBV6-1	TRBJ1-2	CASRQGNSYGYTF
TRBV27	TRBJ2-2	CASYSTGGSGVYTGELFF
TRBV5-1	TRBJ1-6	CASSFETPSYNSPLHF
TRBV20-1	TRBJ1-1	CSAREGMNTEAFF
TRBV7-3	TRBJ1-3	CASSLGDRYSGNTIYF
TRBV28	TRBJ1-6	CASSLPGQGAYNSPLHF
TRBV2	TRBJ2-2	CASSDSGFTGELFF